The clone carrying this T cell receptor beta chain was observed a single time. What it binds is unknown. This specimen belongs to a study of T cells after yellow fever vaccination. Across the whole study: The authors prepared low-cell-number fractions using SMART-Seq v4 Ultra Low Input.

TCRdb re-called the 5' RACE reads with MiXCR, one entry per CDR3 protein. The sample lists tens of thousands of distinct CDR3 sequences, approximately 7.5% seen once, with less than 50% in the top ten. Study results and caveats: There was a possibility that FACS-sorted repertoires contained abundant clonotypes contaminating from the bulk population. It was a weaker secondary response, yet one that peaked faster, at day 5 versus 15.

The CDR3 spans 16 residues. Germline V gives CDR1 SEHNR, CDR2 FQNEAQ (reference sequence). The V and J ends lost 6 bases and 2 bases respectively, with 14 bases between them. The sample was CD8+ T cells sorted from PBMCs, taken on the day of the yellow fever booster vaccination. The rearrangement links TRBV7-9 to TRBJ2-6; unclear D gene. The TCR sequence derives from a man aged 25-45 years who received the YFV17D yellow fever vaccine. The CDR3 DNA follows: TGTGCCAGCAGTAATTGGGTTAGCCCTGGGGCCAACGTCCTGACTTTC. This codes for CASSNWVSPGANVLTF.